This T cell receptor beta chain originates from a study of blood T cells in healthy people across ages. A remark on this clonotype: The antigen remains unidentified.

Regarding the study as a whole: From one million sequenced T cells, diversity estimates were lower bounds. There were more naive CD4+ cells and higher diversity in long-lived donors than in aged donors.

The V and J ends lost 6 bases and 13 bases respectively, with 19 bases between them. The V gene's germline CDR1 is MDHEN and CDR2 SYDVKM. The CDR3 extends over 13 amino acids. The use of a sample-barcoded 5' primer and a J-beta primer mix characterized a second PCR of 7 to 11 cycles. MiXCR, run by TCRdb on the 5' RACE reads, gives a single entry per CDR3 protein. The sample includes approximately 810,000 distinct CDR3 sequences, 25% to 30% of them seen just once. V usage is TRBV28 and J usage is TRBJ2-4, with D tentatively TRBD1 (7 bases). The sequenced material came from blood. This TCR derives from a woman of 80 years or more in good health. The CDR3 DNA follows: TGTGCCAGCAGAGCAGGGGGGAGAGGTGAGCAGTACTTC. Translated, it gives CASRAGGRGEQYF.